This TCR beta chain was captured in a study of response to subunit inactivated influenza vaccine. Study results and caveats: It was suggested by the authors that few new T cells are recruited by each seasonal influenza vaccination.

CDR3 length: 16 amino acids. Germline-derived CDR1 and CDR2 are SEHNR and FQNEAQ (reference sequence). The germline V and J ends were trimmed by 1 base and 0 bases, with 10 bases remaining between them. This clonotype was seen a few times. Its cognate antigen is unknown. TCRdb passed the RT-PCR reads through MiXCR, listing each CDR3 protein once. The sample has about 800,000 distinct CDR3 sequences; 21% are singletons. The chain employs TRBV7-9 and TRBJ1-3; unclear D gene. The receptor was isolated from a man aged 50 to 60 who received an inactivated influenza vaccine. Source: PBMCs from blood, taken 4 to 6 days after vaccination. CDR3 coding DNA: TGTGCCAGCAGCTTAGTATTAACAGACTCTGGAAACACCATATATTTT. Its translation: CASSLVLTDSGNTIYF.